Sequencing of this T cell receptor (beta chain) was carried out in a study of blood T cell repertoires in COVID-19 (TCRdb year 2020). A note on the overall study: The collaborator samples originated in the United States, Italy and Spain and spanned the acute and convalescent phases of COVID-19. The prospective study material was composed of cDNA or gDNA derived from T cells, B-cell-depleted T cells, or PBMCs. Subjects who had been exposed to COVID-19, were actively infected with it, or had recovered from it provided the deeply sampled blood TCRbeta repertoires that made up the dataset. The repertoires were released in a freely available public database intended as a resource for research on the immune response to SARS-CoV-2. The samples were drawn from the first 160 participants of the ongoing ImmuneRACE study and from under 1,500 subjects provided by 6 global collaborators. Nearly every sample came with metadata listing a de-identified subject ID, COVID-19 status, age in years and sex. Where available, HLA class I and class II types were taken from metadata supplied by the sample provider and were not determined by assay-based typing.

The collaborating institutions used their own protocols to collect whole blood in K2EDTA tubes. For TCRbeta analysis, collaborators shipped samples in one of three forms: frozen whole blood, isolated PBMCs, or DNA extracted from either of those sample types. Results and caveats for the whole study, not just this receptor: The quantity of clinical and demographic metadata differed by source and by participant and was supplied without curation.

TCRbeta CDR3 regions were amplified from genomic DNA using the immunoSEQ Assay, a bias-controlled multiplex PCR. Concerning the study's data processing: Nucleated cell counts per sample were estimated from amplification of reference gene primers within the assay. To quantify the absolute abundance of each unique TCRbeta CDR3 rearrangement, sequence reads were collapsed and filtered. For each sample, productive Simpson clonality was calculated as the square root of Simpson's diversity index across productive rearrangements. In TCRdb, the immuneACCESS table is reduced to in-frame sequences with V and J assigned. These tables do not hold every clone; where another copy was compared, an unresolved V gene accounts for under half, and the others remain unexplained. The V and J calls and the clone size are those of that table, but D and trimming were determined from the DNA. Present in this sample are some 170,000 clones, roughly 80% of which were seen just once. The leading ten clones occupy 8% to 9.5% of the sample.

Turning to this clone: Its cognate antigen has yet to be identified. Per-base qualities were not stored, and no clone one base away is much larger.

The origin of this receptor is a woman in her 70s with acute or convalescent COVID-19. The sample comprised peripheral blood.

CDR3 protein: CASSTGVTEAFF. Here is the DNA: TGTGCCAGCAGTACGGGGGTCACTGAAGCTTTCTTT. The chain uses TRBV28 and TRBJ1-1; TRBD1 is possibly the D segment (5 matching bases). CDR1 and CDR2 are drawn from the germline V gene: MDHEN, SYDVKM. There are 12 amino acids in the CDR3, from cysteine to phenylalanine inclusive. The CDR3 DNA has 36 bases and is translated from base 1. At the junction V is shortened by 5 bases and J by 4 bases, with 8 bases in between. The variable domain in full, with residues beyond the CDR3 obtained from the reference TRBV28 and TRBJ1-1 genes, is DVKVTQSSRYLVKRTGEKVFLECVQDMDHENMFWYRQDPGLGLRLIYFSYDVKMKEKGDIPEGYSVSREKKERFSLILESASTNQTSMYLCASSTGVTEAFFGQGTRLTVV.